These 21 T cell receptor beta chains came from one sample sequenced in a study of blood T cell repertoires in COVID-19 (dated by TCRdb to 2019 to 2021). To prepare the library, the immunoSEQ multiplex PCR assay was applied. As stored in TCRdb, this immuneACCESS dataset retains in-frame rearrangements with V and J assigned. A fraction of the clones does not appear; measured against another copy, unresolved V genes explain less than half of the discrepancy, and the remainder lacks a known reason. The sample has 300,000 or so clones on record, roughly 87% of them singletons. The ten largest clones represent about 0.93% of the sample. The sequenced sample was PBMCs or T cells enriched from blood (not recorded which). The receptors stem from a woman in her 30s who had recovered from COVID-19.

The gene calls are TRBV10-1 and TRBJ2-2, with a weak D call TRBD1 (5 bases). Germline V CDR1 and CDR2: WNHNN, SYGVQD (reference sequence). The CDR3 spans 13 residues. Trimming stripped 3 bases from V and 5 bases from J, with 7 bases between. The CDR3 region is CASSDRETGELFF. DNA of the CDR3: TGCGCCAGCAGTGACAGGGAAACCGGGGAGCTGTTTTTT.

This chain connects TRBV19 to TRBJ2-2, with 8 bases fitting TRBD1. Germline values: CDR1 LNHDA, CDR2 SQIVND (reference sequence). J gave up 3 bases and V 6 bases, and 6 bases lay outside the gene matches. This CDR3 region has 15 residues. CDR3 in amino acids: CASSRTGRYTGELFF. CDR3 DNA: TGTGCCAGTAGCAGGACAGGGAGGTACACCGGGGAGCTGTTTTTT.

With regard to this clone: An end of the junction does not agree with germline; a read error may underlie this. The V gene is TRBV7-2, the J gene TRBJ1-3; D is unresolved. The CDR3 runs to 14 residues. Germline-derived CDR1 and CDR2 are SGHTA and FQGNSA. The CDR3 sequence is CASSHGLPSSSWDF. In DNA, the CDR3 is TGTGCCAGCAGTCATGGGCTTCCTTCGTCCTCCTGGGATTTT.

The chain links TRBV11-2 to TRBJ2-4; 10 bases agree with TRBD1. With V trimmed by 5 bases and J by 6 bases, 10 bases remained unmatched. CDR1 SGHAT and CDR2 FQNNGV come from the germline V gene. The CDR3 consists of 16 residues. The CDR3 protein is CASSLIVRDRGNIQYF. CDR3 nucleotides: TGTGCCAGCAGCCTTATCGTCCGGGACAGGGGAAACATTCAGTACTTC.

The chain combines TRBV9 with TRBJ1-1; a weak D match, TRBD1 (6 bases). Germline CDR1 and CDR2: SGDLS and YYNGEE. Trimming took 3 bases from V and 7 from J, leaving 13 bases between them. The CDR3 is made up of 13 amino acids. CDR3 sequence (DNA): TGTGCCAGCAGCGCCGTTGGACAGAGTGAAGCTTTCTTT. It is translated as CASSAVGQSEAFF. Full variable domain (remainder filled in from reference TRBV9 and TRBJ1-1): DSGVTQTPKHLITATGQRVTLRCSPRSGDLSVYWYQQSLDQGLQFLIQYYNGEERAKGNILERFSAQQFPDLHSELNLSSLELGDSALYFCASSAVGQSEAFFGQGTRLTVV.

The chain employs TRBV4-3 and TRBJ1-6; TRBD1 aligns across 7 bases. V lost 1 base and J lost 9; bases outside the gene matches: 9. There are 16 residues in the CDR3. Germline V gives CDR1 LGHNA, CDR2 YSLEER. This chain's CDR3 is CASSQGAGQALSPLHF. The CDR3 DNA reads TGCGCCAGCAGCCAAGGTGCAGGACAGGCCCTTTCACCCCTCCACTTT.

The chain links TRBV15 to TRBJ2-2; 7 bases map to TRBD2. Trimming cost V 5 bases and J 13 bases; bases outside gene matches: 7. The V gene's germline CDR1 is LNHNV and CDR2 YYDKDF (reference sequence). This CDR3 comprises 12 residues. CDR3 protein: CATSGREGWLFF. CDR3 nucleotides: TGTGCCACCAGCGGCAGGGAGGGATGGCTGTTTTTT. Full variable domain (outside the CDR3, taken from reference TRBV15 and TRBJ2-2): DAMVIQNPRYQVTQFGKPVTLSCSQTLNHNVMYWYQQKSSQAPKLLFHYYDKDFNNEADTPDNFQSRRPNTSFCFLDIRSPGLGDTAMYLCATSGREGWLFFGEGSRLTVL.

The chain combines TRBV6-2 or TRBV6-3 with TRBJ1-1, with TRBD1 matching over 7 bases. The CDR3 length is 18 residues. The germline CDR1 and CDR2 sequences are MNHEY and SVGEGT. The V and J ends lost 2 bases and 2 bases, in that order; junction bases with no gene match: 14. The chain's CDR3 is CASSYGLRNRGFNTEAFF. CDR3 sequence (DNA): TGTGCCAGCAGTTACGGGCTTAGGAACAGGGGATTCAACACTGAAGCTTTCTTT.

The rearrangement joins TRBV14 to TRBJ2-7, with D perhaps matching TRBD1 (6 bases). Between the trimmed V and J ends, which lost 3 bases and 13 bases, there was a span of 16 bases. Germline loops: CDR1 SGHDN, CDR2 FVKESK. CDR3 size: 12 residues. The CDR3 protein is CASSQNREQEYF. The CDR3 nucleotides read TGTGCCAGCAGCCAGAACAGGGAACAGGAATACTTC. Full variable domain (remainder filled in from reference TRBV14 and TRBJ2-7): EAGVTQFPSHSVIEKGQTVTLRCDPISGHDNLYWYRRVMGKEIKFLLHFVKESKQDESGMPNNRFLAERTGGTYSTLKVQPAELEDSGVYFCASSQNREQEYFGPGTRLTVT.

This chain uses TRBV30 with TRBJ2-1; D is perhaps TRBD1 (6 bases). CDR1 is GTSNPN, CDR2 SVGIG, per germline (reference sequence). This CDR3 is 13 amino acids long. V gave up 3 bases and J gave up 0 bases, with 6 bases separating them. CDR3 in amino acids: CAWRGGSYNEQFF. CDR3 DNA sequence: TGTGCCTGGAGAGGGGGCTCCTACAATGAGCAGTTCTTC.

The chain is built from TRBV5-8 and TRBJ1-1, with 7 bases identical to TRBD1. Unmatched junction bases numbered 5, after V lost 2 bases and J lost 1 base. This CDR3 has 15 residues. Per the germline V gene, CDR1 is SGHTS and CDR2 is YDEGEE. The CDR3: CASSLGQASNTEAFF. The CDR3 coding sequence is TGTGCCAGCAGCTTAGGACAGGCGTCGAACACTGAAGCTTTCTTT. The entire variable domain, with the rest obtained from reference TRBV5-8 and TRBJ1-1, is as follows: EAGVTQSPTHLIKTRGQQATLRCSPISGHTSVYWYQQALGLGLQFLLWYDEGEERNRGNFPPRFSGRQFPNYSSELNVNALELEDSALYLCASSLGQASNTEAFFGQGTRLTVV.

This clone came up once. V gene TRBV10-3 combines with J gene TRBJ1-3; 9 bases map to TRBD1. Per the germline V gene, CDR1 is ENHRY and CDR2 is SYGVKD. This CDR3 has 16 amino acids. With 3 bases clipped from V and 0 bases from J, the junction kept 3 bases outside the gene matches. CDR3 sequence: CAISDLQGASGNTIYF. CDR3 coding DNA: TGTGCCATCAGTGATCTACAGGGGGCCTCTGGAAACACCATATATTTT.

The genes are TRBV6-5 and TRBJ2-5, with a possible D match to TRBD1 (7 bases). Germline V lookup: CDR1 MNHEY, CDR2 SVGAGI. The CDR3 loop spans 15 amino acids. V lost 8 bases, J lost 4 bases, and 20 bases lay in between. CDR3 DNA sequence: TGTGCCAGCCTCCCCCGCGGGGCAGGGGGAGAGACCCAGTACTTC. Its translation is CASLPRGAGGETQYF.

A single count supports this clone. The chain carries TRBV15 and TRBJ1-1; possible D gene TRBD1, 6 bases. CDR1 and CDR2 from the germline V gene are LNHNV and YYDKDF (reference sequence). The V end lost 5 bases, the J end lost 2 bases, and 12 bases lay between the germline ends. The CDR3 has 14 amino acids. CDR3 nucleotides: TGTGCCACCAGCTCCAAGGGGGTTAACACTGAAGCTTTCTTT. This gives the protein CATSSKGVNTEAFF.

A few counts support this clone. The rearrangement uses TRBV27 and TRBJ1-1; D is ambiguous. Trimming took 8 bases from V and 1 from J, leaving 11 bases between them. CDR3 length: 13 residues. In germline, CDR1 is MNHEY, CDR2 SMNVEV (reference sequence). CDR3 bases: TGTGCCAGCCAGGCGTTGGGGAACACTGAAGCTTTCTTT. It is translated as CASQALGNTEAFF.

This clone was counted a single time. The J gene is TRBJ2-2, the V gene TRBV19; 9 nucleotides line up with TRBD2. The CDR3 length is 18 residues. Germline CDR1 LNHDA, CDR2 SQIVND (reference sequence). V trimming: 3 bases; J trimming: 4 bases; junction bases outside the gene matches: 12. The CDR3 DNA is TGTGCCAGTAGTATTTTTGGCGGGGGGGCCGTTGGCACCGGGGAGCTGTTTTTT. It specifies CASSIFGGGAVGTGELFF.

This clone appeared a single time. The V gene is TRBV6-1, the J gene TRBJ1-2; D unclear. Germline V CDR1 and CDR2: MNHNS, SASEGT. The CDR3 sequence is 14 residues long. Trimming removed 2 bases from V and 2 bases from J, with 9 bases in between. The CDR3 loop reads CASSERWRNYGYTF. CDR3 coding DNA: TGTGCCAGCAGTGAACGATGGAGGAACTATGGCTACACCTTC.

The chain employs TRBV6-2 or TRBV6-3 and TRBJ1-1; D is possibly TRBD1 (5 bases). Trimming pared 0 bases from V and 5 bases from J, leaving 16 bases between. CDR1 is MNHEY, CDR2 SVGEGT, per germline. This CDR3 has 16 residues. The CDR3 is CASSYSIESGRTEAFF. CDR3 nucleotide sequence: TGTGCCAGCAGTTACTCGATTGAGTCAGGGCGGACTGAAGCTTTCTTT.

V usage is TRBV6-5 and J usage is TRBJ2-2; the D gene is possibly TRBD2 (6 bases). Looked up from germline, CDR1 is MNHEY and CDR2 is SVGAGI. V was pared by 8 bases and J by 8 bases, with 18 bases between. This CDR3 region has 14 residues. CDR3 residues: CASVPGRRAGELFF. The CDR3 nucleotides are TGTGCCAGCGTTCCGGGACGGAGGGCAGGGGAGCTGTTTTTT.

The V gene is TRBV19, the J gene TRBJ1-2, with D unclear. The CDR3 runs 14 residues. Deletions cut 3 bases from V and 8 bases from J, with 16 bases between. Germline values: CDR1 LNHDA, CDR2 SQIVND (reference sequence). CDR3 sequence reads: CASSIQAGFVGYTF. The CDR3 DNA reads TGTGCCAGTAGTATTCAAGCGGGATTTGTCGGCTACACCTTC.

V gene TRBV27 combines with J gene TRBJ1-6; 8 positions match TRBD1. The V gene's germline CDR1 is MNHEY and CDR2 SMNVEV (reference sequence). After removal of 5 bases from V and 14 bases from J, the junction contained 14 bases not matched to a gene. CDR3 size: 15 residues. This chain's CDR3 is CASSPLDREHRSLHF. The CDR3 DNA is TGTGCCAGCAGTCCTCTGGACAGGGAACATCGATCCCTCCACTTT.